The present T cell receptor beta chain was sequenced within a study of OX40 agonist ivuxolimab in advanced cancers. Overall study context: In this cohort, patients received ivuxolimab, an agonistic anti-OX40 (CD134) antibody. Eligibility admitted prior anti-PD-1, anti-PD-L1 or anti-CTLA-4 therapy; roughly 37% had some. Three patients had partial responses: one hepatocellular carcinoma, two cutaneous melanoma.

Broader study findings: With doses of 0.1 to 3.0 mg/kg, CD4+ and CD8+ blood T cells had undergone clonal expansion by week 6.

The V end lost 3 bases, the J end lost 0 bases, and 6 bases lay between the germline ends. CDR1 is SNHLY and CDR2 is FYNNEI in the germline V gene. This CDR3 region has 15 residues. Assay used: immunoSEQ multiplex PCR; TCRdb lists only in-frame clones, some missing. This sample has tens of thousands of clones, with around four fifths found just once. Note on this clone: Antigen unknown.

The receptor was isolated from an adult with an advanced solid tumor such as melanoma, head and neck, liver or kidney cancer. The chain employs TRBV2 and TRBJ2-6, with no clear D. Material: CD4+ or CD8+ T cells sorted from blood, obtained in a trial of the OX40 agonist ivuxolimab. The CDR3 DNA reads as TGTGCCAGCAGTGACTATCGCTCTGGGGCCAACGTCCTGACTTTC. This translates into CASSDYRSGANVLTF. The full variable domain, completed using reference TRBV2 and TRBJ2-6, is EPEVTQTPSHQVTQMGQEVILRCVPISNHLYFYWYRQILGQKVEFLVSFYNNEISEKSEIFDDQFSVERPDGSNFTLKIRSTKLEDSAMYFCASSDYRSGANVLTFGAGSRLTVL.